The 9 T cell receptor beta chains in this list originate from one sample, sequenced in a study of spatial heterogeneity in lung cancer. MiXCR was run by TCRdb on the 5' RACE reads, yielding one entry per CDR3 protein. The sample lists 12,000 or so distinct CDR3 sequences; roughly an eighth were seen once. Sample time point: sample taken at primary tumor resection. Extraction of whole RNA from tumor, nontumor lung or frozen PBMC preceded unsorted sequencing. The sequencing used PBMCs, collected at surgery. The receptors here all came from a female donor with early-stage non-small cell lung cancer.

By share, this clonotype counts as medium-sized. The V call is TRBV7-2, the J call TRBJ1-1; no definite D call. CDR1 SGHTA and CDR2 FQGNSA come from the germline V gene. Deletions cut 2 bases from V and 5 bases from J, with 6 bases between. The CDR3 totals 12 residues. CDR3 nucleotide sequence: TGTGCCAGCAGCTTAAGGGAAACTGAAGCTTTCTTT. Translation: CASSLRETEAFF.

Within the sample, this clonotype is medium-sized. CDR3 sequence: CASSLGRAAYEQYF. The DNA of the CDR3 is TGTGCCAGCAGCTTAGGGCGGGCCGCTTACGAGCAGTACTTC. The rearrangement joins TRBV11-1 to TRBJ2-7; D may be TRBD2 (5 bases). This CDR3 has 14 amino acids. Looked up from germline, CDR1 is SGHAT and CDR2 is FQDESV (reference sequence). Trimming took 1 base from V and 4 from J, leaving 11 bases between them. Complete variable domain (other parts from reference TRBV11-1 and TRBJ2-7): EAEVAQSPRYKITEKSQAVAFWCDPISGHATLYWYRQILGQGPELLVQFQDESVVDDSQLPKDRFSAERLKGVDSTLKIQPAELGDSAMYLCASSLGRAAYEQYFGPGTRLTVT.

This clonotype was picked up many times. This chain uses TRBV28 with TRBJ2-7; 10 positions agree with TRBD2. With 4 bases clipped from V and 6 bases from J, the junction kept 6 bases outside the gene matches. Germline V lookup: CDR1 MDHEN, CDR2 SYDVKM. This CDR3 is built from 14 residues. The CDR3 DNA reads TGTGCCAGCAGTTCTCTAGCGGGAGTAACCGAGCAGTACTTC. Protein sequence: CASSSLAGVTEQYF.

This clonotype was picked up many times. The rearrangement uses TRBV3-1 and TRBJ1-5; 9 bases agree with TRBD1. The CDR3 length is 16 residues. CDR1 and CDR2 from the germline V gene are LGHDT and YNNKEL (reference sequence). Trimming removed 0 bases from V and 7 bases from J; junction bases left unmatched: 7. The CDR3 is CASSQDGTGLLQPQHF. Here the CDR3 DNA reads TGTGCCAGCAGCCAAGATGGGACAGGGCTTTTACAGCCCCAGCATTTT.

This clonotype is labeled as large (0.1 to 1%). The V call is TRBV20-1, the J call TRBJ2-5; TRBD2 might be the D (5 bases). This CDR3 is built from 12 residues. Germline lookup yields CDR1 DFQATT and CDR2 SNEGSKA (reference sequence). The V end lost 3 bases, the J end lost 5 bases, and 10 bases lay between the germline ends. The DNA for the CDR3 is TGCAGTGCTAGTCGAGGGCGCGAGACCCAGTACTTC. It codes for CSASRGRETQYF.

Relative to its sample, this clonotype is medium-sized. The chain recombines TRBV5-1 with TRBJ1-1, with 8 bases matching TRBD1. The CDR3 runs to 14 residues. J lost 5 bases, V lost 5 bases, and 8 bases had no gene match. From germline, CDR1 is SGHRS and CDR2 YFSETQ. The CDR3 region has the DNA TGCGCCAGCAGTCAAACAGGGGGGAGGACTGAAGCTTTCTTT. Protein sequence: CASSQTGGRTEAFF. The full variable domain, rest sourced from reference TRBV5-1 and TRBJ1-1, is KAGVTQTPRYLIKTRGQQVTLSCSPISGHRSVSWYQQTPGQGLQFLFEYFSETQRNKGNFPGRFSGRQFSNSRSEMNVSTLELGDSALYLCASSQTGGRTEAFFGQGTRLTVV.

This clonotype showed up many times. The V and J genes are TRBV5-5 and TRBJ1-2; TRBD1 aligns across 10 bases. This CDR3 is 14 amino acids long. The ends lost 0 bases at V and 7 bases at J; junction bases unmatched: 3. Germline V gives CDR1 SGHKS, CDR2 YYEKEE (reference sequence). The CDR3 loop reads CASSLAGQGTGYTF. For the CDR3, the DNA is TGTGCCAGCAGCTTGGCGGGACAGGGGACTGGCTACACCTTC.

In its sample, this clonotype ranks as medium-sized. V is TRBV19 and J is TRBJ2-3; D is possibly TRBD1 or TRBD2 (6 bases each). With 5 bases removed from V and 5 bases from J, the gap between germline ends came to 20 bases. The CDR3 is made up of 16 amino acids. Germline V lookup: CDR1 LNHDA, CDR2 SQIVND (reference sequence). The CDR3 sequence is CASSSAGHRLGDTQYF. CDR3 bases: TGTGCCAGTAGTTCCGCGGGACATAGATTGGGAGATACGCAGTATTTT.

By frequency in the sample, this clonotype is medium-sized. The rearrangement joins TRBV7-9 to TRBJ2-5; no firm D call. CDR1 is SEHNR and CDR2 is FQNEAQ in the germline V gene (reference sequence). The V gene lost 4 bases and the J gene lost 5 bases, with 8 bases spanning the gap. The CDR3 runs to 12 residues. The CDR3 region is CASSSNIETQYF. As DNA, the CDR3 is TGTGCCAGCAGCTCGAATATCGAGACCCAGTACTTC.